This record looks at one TCR delta chain sequence and its context. Its antigen is unidentified. This specimen comes from a study of delta chains in infants with herpesvirus infections. TCR cDNA was made from PBMC RNA with gamma- and delta-chain-specific primers. TCRdb repeated clone calling on the RT-PCR reads with CATT. The repertoire holds about 1,500 delta-chain clones, with around 28% as singletons. General study findings and limits: The study lacked race- and environment-matched controls and was small.

The sample consisted of peripheral blood, taken at time point 1 of longitudinal follow-up. The clonotype was recovered from a human donor who was a Ugandan infant, either HIV-exposed or HIV-unexposed (not recorded which).

Written as DNA, the CDR3 is TGTGCTCTTGGGGAGGCGCTTCCTACCTTAGCGGGGGACGCCGATAAACTCATCTTT. This codes for CALGEALPTLAGDADKLIF. This sequence joins TRDV1 and TRDJ1, with 8 bases that match TRDD2. Trimming cost V 3 bases and J 3 bases; bases outside gene matches: 18. CDR3 size: 19 residues. The V gene's germline CDR1 is TSWWSYY and CDR2 QGS.